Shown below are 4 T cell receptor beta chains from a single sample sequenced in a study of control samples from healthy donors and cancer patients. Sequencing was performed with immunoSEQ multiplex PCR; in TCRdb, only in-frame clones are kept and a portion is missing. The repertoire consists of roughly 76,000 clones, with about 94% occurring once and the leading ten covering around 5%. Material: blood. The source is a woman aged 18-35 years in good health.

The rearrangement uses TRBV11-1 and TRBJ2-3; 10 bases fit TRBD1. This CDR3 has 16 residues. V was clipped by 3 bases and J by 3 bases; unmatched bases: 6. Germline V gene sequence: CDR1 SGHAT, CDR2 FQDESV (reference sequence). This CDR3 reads CASSFHPGQGTDTQYF. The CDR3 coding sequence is TGTGCCAGCAGCTTCCACCCGGGACAGGGGACAGATACGCAGTATTTT.

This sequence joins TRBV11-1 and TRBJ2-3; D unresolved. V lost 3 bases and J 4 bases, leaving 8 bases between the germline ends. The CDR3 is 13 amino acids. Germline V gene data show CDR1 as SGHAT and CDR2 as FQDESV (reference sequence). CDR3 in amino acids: CASSLWTADTQYF. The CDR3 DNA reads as TGTGCCAGCAGCTTGTGGACCGCAGATACGCAGTATTTT.

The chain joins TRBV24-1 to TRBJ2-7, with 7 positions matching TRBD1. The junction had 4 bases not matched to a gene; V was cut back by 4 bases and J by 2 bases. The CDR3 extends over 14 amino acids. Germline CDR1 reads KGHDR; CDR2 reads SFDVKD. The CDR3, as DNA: TGTGCCACCAGTGAAACCGGGACAGCCTACGAGCAGTACTTC. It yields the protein CATSETGTAYEQYF.

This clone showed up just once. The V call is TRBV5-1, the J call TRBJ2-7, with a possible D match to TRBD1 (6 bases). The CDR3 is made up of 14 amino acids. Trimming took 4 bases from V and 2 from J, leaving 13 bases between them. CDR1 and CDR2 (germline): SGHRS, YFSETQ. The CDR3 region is CASSLGASTYEQYF. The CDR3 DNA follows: TGCGCCAGCAGCCTGGGGGCCAGTACCTACGAGCAGTACTTC.